The rows below give T cell receptor beta chains drawn from one sample of a study of OX40 agonist ivuxolimab in advanced cancers. TCRdb's copy holds only in-frame clones and misses some; the assay was immunoSEQ multiplex PCR. The sample contains tens of thousands of clones, about 85% of which appear only once. Material: CD4+ or CD8+ T cells sorted from blood, obtained in a trial of the OX40 agonist ivuxolimab. The source of these receptors is an adult with an advanced solid tumor such as melanoma, head and neck, liver or kidney cancer. Each CDR3 is given with its conserved first and last residue. The order of the fields is J gene, D gene, clone size, V gene, CDR3 DNA, CDR3 protein. The D gene is left open where the match is weak. Expanded clones are given a class, and other clones once, few, many or no size at all.

TRBJ2-5	-	-	TRBV19	TGTGCCAGTAGTATCGCGGGGGCTCTGGAGACCCAGTACTTC	CASSIAGALETQYF
TRBJ2-2	-	-	TRBV9	TGTGCCAGCAGCGTAGGGGACGGGGAGCTGTTTTTT	CASSVGDGELFF
TRBJ1-1	TRBD1	-	TRBV30	TGTGCCTGGATAGGACAGGGTTATTTGTGGGCTTTCTTT	CAWIGQGYLWAFF
TRBJ2-7	-	-	TRBV7-5	TGTGCCAGCAGCTTAGCACAGGGGGCGGCCTACGAGCAGTACTTC	CASSLAQGAAYEQYF
TRBJ2-1	TRBD2	few	TRBV25-1	TGTGCCAGCAGTGAATTAGGGACTAGCGAAGGGGGTGAGCAGTTCTTC	CASSELGTSEGGEQFF
TRBJ2-2	TRBD1	-	TRBV5-4	TGTGCCAGCAGTTCCGACAGGGTGAACACCGGGGAGCTGTTTTTT	CASSSDRVNTGELFF
TRBJ1-2	-	-	TRBV5-8	TGTGCCAGCAGCGAAGGACGGGCATATGGCTACACCTTC	CASSEGRAYGYTF
TRBJ2-1	TRBD1	-	TRBV28	TGTGCCAGCAGCGATACAGGGGTCTTTGCCTACAATGAGCAGTTCTTC	CASSDTGVFAYNEQFF
TRBJ1-1	-	-	TRBV7-8	TGTGCCAGCAGCTTAGACACTGAAGCTTTCTTT	CASSLDTEAFF
TRBJ2-2	-	-	TRBV27	TGTGCCAGCGGCCCTCCTGGCACCGGGGAGCTGTTTTTT	CASGPPGTGELFF
TRBJ2-3	-	few	TRBV6-1	TGTGCCAGCAGTGAATTGGACACATATGGCACAGATACGCAGTATTTT	CASSELDTYGTDTQYF
TRBJ2-1	TRBD1	-	TRBV5-1	TGCGCCAGCAGCGCGGGACAGGGTACCTACAATGAGCAGTTCTTC	CASSAGQGTYNEQFF
TRBJ2-7	TRBD1	-	TRBV30	TGTGCCTGGGGGACAGGGGGGGAATACGAGCAGTACTTC	CAWGTGGEYEQYF
TRBJ1-1	-	few	TRBV6-5	TGTGCCATTGGGGACACTGAAGCTTTCTTT	CAIGDTEAFF
TRBJ2-1	-	-	TRBV9	TGTGCCAGCAGCCCAAGCCCCTACAATGAGCAGTTCTTC	CASSPSPYNEQFF